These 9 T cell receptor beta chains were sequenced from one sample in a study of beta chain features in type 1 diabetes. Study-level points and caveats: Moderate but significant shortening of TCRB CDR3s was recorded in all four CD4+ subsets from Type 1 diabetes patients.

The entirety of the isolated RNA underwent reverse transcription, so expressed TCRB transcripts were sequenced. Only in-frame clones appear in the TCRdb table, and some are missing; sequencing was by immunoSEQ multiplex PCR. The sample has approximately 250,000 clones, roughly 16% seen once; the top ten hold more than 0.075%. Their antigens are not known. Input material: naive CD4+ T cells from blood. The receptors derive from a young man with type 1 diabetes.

CDR3 protein: CASRVASTDTQYF. Here the CDR3 DNA reads TGTGCCAGCAGAGTAGCCAGCACAGATACGCAGTATTTT. The rearrangement joins TRBV27 to TRBJ2-3, with D hard to call. The V and J ends lost 6 bases and 0 bases respectively, with 7 bases between them. The V gene's germline CDR1 is MNHEY and CDR2 SMNVEV (reference sequence). This CDR3 spans 13 amino acids.

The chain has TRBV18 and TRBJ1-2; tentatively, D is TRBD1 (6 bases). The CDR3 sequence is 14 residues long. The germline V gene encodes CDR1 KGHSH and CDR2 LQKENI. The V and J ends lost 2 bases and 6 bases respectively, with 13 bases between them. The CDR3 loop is CASSPVDSANGYTF. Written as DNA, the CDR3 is TGTGCCAGCTCACCAGTGGACAGTGCCAATGGCTACACCTTC.

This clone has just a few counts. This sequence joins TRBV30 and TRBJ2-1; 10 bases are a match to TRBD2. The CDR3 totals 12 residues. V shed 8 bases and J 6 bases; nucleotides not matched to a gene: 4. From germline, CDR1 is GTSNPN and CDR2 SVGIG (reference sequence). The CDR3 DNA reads TGTGCCCGGCTAGCGGGAGTCAATGAGCAGTTCTTC. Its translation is CARLAGVNEQFF.

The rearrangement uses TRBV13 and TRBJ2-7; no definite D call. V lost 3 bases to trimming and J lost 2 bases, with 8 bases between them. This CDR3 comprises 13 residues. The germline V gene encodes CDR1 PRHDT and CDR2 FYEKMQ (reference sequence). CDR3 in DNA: TGTGCCAGCAGCTTGACATCCACCTACGAGCAGTACTTC. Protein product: CASSLTSTYEQYF.

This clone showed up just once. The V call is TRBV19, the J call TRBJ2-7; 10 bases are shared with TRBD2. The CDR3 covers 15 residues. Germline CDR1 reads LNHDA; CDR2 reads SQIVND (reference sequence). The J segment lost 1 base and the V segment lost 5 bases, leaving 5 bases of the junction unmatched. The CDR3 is CASSEVAGGSYEQYF. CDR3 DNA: TGTGCCAGTAGTGAGGTAGCGGGAGGTTCCTACGAGCAGTACTTC.

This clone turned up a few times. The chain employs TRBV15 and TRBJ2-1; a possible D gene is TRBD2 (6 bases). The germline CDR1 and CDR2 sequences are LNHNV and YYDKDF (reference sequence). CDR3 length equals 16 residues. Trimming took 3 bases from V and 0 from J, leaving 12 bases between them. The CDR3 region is CATSRDYESSYNEQFF. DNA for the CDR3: TGTGCCACCAGCAGGGACTACGAAAGCTCCTACAATGAGCAGTTCTTC.

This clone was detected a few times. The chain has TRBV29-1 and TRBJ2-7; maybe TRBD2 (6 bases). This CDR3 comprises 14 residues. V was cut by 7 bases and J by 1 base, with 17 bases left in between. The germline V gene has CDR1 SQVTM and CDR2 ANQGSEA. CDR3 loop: CSAADDGSSYEQYF. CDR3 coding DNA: TGCAGCGCCGCGGATGACGGGAGTTCCTACGAGCAGTACTTC.

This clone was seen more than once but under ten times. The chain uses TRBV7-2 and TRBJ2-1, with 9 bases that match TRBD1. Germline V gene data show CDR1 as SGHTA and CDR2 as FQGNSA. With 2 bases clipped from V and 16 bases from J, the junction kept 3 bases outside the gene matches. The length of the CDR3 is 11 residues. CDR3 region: CASSLRGQGFF. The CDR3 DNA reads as TGTGCCAGCAGCTTAAGGGGACAGGGCTTCTTC. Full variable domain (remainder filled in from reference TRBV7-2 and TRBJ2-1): GAGVSQSPSNKVTEKGKDVELRCDPISGHTALYWYRQSLGQGLEFLIYFQGNSAPDKSGLPSDRFSAERTGGSVSTLTIQRTQQEDSAVYLCASSLRGQGFFGPGTRLTVL.

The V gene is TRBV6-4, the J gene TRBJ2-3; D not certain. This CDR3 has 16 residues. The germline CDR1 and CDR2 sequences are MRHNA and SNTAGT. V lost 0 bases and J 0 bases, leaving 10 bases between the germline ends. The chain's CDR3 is CASSDSSAASTDTQYF. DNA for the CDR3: TGTGCCAGCAGTGACTCTTCTGCGGCTAGCACAGATACGCAGTATTTT.